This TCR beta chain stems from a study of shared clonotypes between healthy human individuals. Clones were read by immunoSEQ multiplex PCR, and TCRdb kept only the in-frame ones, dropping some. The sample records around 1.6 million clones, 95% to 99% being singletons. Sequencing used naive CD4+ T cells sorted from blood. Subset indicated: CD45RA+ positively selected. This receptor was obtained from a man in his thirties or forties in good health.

The CDR3 coding sequence is TGTGCCAGCAGCTCCCACCGAATGGGGGACACTGAAGCTTTCTTT. Its protein product is CASSSHRMGDTEAFF. The chain carries TRBV6-5 and TRBJ1-1; D may be TRBD1 (5 bases). CDR1 and CDR2 (germline): MNHEY, SVGAGI. V was clipped by 6 bases and J by 3 bases, with 17 bases between them. This CDR3 spans 15 amino acids.